These 24 T cell receptor beta chains originate from one sample sequenced in a study of OX40 agonist ivuxolimab in advanced cancers. Libraries were prepared by immunoSEQ multiplex PCR; TCRdb keeps only in-frame clonotypes and omits some of them. The data show more than 55,000 clones, with 80% to 95% seen just once and around 15% held by the top ten. Specimen: CD4+ or CD8+ T cells sorted from blood, collected in a trial of the OX40 agonist ivuxolimab. These receptors were collected from an adult with an advanced solid tumor such as melanoma, head and neck, liver or kidney cancer.

The chain employs TRBV29-1 and TRBJ1-4; TRBD1 might be the D (5 bases). The V end was cut by 0 bases, the J end by 5 bases, with 13 bases between. Germline CDR1 reads SQVTM; CDR2 reads ANQGSEA. The CDR3 length is 15 residues. The DNA for the CDR3 is TGCAGCGTTGAAGATCGTGGGACGGGAAATGAAAAACTGTTTTTT. This codes for CSVEDRGTGNEKLFF.

The CDR3 region is CASSQEEGNEQFF. DNA of the CDR3: TGCGCCAGCAGCCAAGAGGAGGGAAATGAGCAGTTCTTC. The V gene is TRBV4-1, the J gene TRBJ2-1; possibly TRBD2 for D (6 bases). The CDR3 sequence is 13 residues long. CDR1 and CDR2 from the germline V gene are MGHRA and YSYEKL. The V gene lost 0 bases and the J gene lost 7 bases, with 7 bases spanning the gap.

The chain has TRBV2 and TRBJ1-1; D is ambiguous. The V gene lost 4 bases and the J gene lost 4 bases, with 7 bases spanning the gap. Germline V gene lookup returns CDR1 SNHLY and CDR2 FYNNEI. The CDR3 totals 12 residues. This CDR3 reads CASSGAVTEAFF. The CDR3 DNA reads as TGTGCCAGCAGTGGAGCGGTCACTGAAGCTTTCTTT.

V is TRBV27 and J is TRBJ2-1, with no clear D. V was trimmed by 2 bases and J by 7 bases, leaving 18 bases between them. CDR1 and CDR2 from the germline V gene are MNHEY and SMNVEV (reference sequence). The CDR3 is 16 residues long. The CDR3 DNA sequence: TGTGCCAGCAGTTTAGGGATTAGCCAGAAAGTGAATGAGCAGTTCTTC. Amino acids: CASSLGISQKVNEQFF.

The chain carries TRBV7-8 and TRBJ2-5; D possibly corresponds to TRBD1 (5 bases). V lost 0 bases and J 4 bases, leaving 6 bases between the germline ends. The germline CDR1 and CDR2 sequences are SGHVS and FQNEAQ. The CDR3 spans 13 residues. CDR3 in amino acids: CASSLATVETQYF. DNA of the CDR3: TGTGCCAGCAGCTTAGCGACAGTAGAGACCCAGTACTTC.

The chain is built from TRBV6-5 and TRBJ2-1; D unresolved. Trimming took off 1 base at V and 7 bases at J, with 8 bases between the two ends. This CDR3 has 13 residues. Germline CDR1 is MNHEY and CDR2 is SVGAGI. The CDR3 nucleotides are TGTGCCAGCAGTTACTATGGTACTAATGAGCAGTTCTTC. It encodes CASSYYGTNEQFF.

The rearrangement joins TRBV9 to TRBJ1-1; a possible D gene is TRBD1 (5 bases). This CDR3 has 13 residues. With 6 bases removed from V and 5 bases from J, the gap between germline ends came to 14 bases. Looked up from germline, CDR1 is SGDLS and CDR2 is YYNGEE. The DNA of the CDR3 is TGTGCCAGCACGAACGGAGGGGAAACTGAAGCTTTCTTT. Its translation: CASTNGGETEAFF.

The chain combines TRBV5-1 with TRBJ2-5; 7 bases match TRBD2. Germline V gene data show CDR1 as SGHRS and CDR2 as YFSETQ. This CDR3 contains 11 residues. Losses at the gene ends were 1 base for V and 9 bases for J; bases not matched to a gene: 0. CDR3 residues: CASSLRGAQYF. The CDR3 DNA reads TGCGCCAGCAGCTTGCGGGGGGCCCAGTACTTC.

J is TRBJ2-3 and V is TRBV2, with D perhaps TRBD2 (6 bases). Germline assignment: CDR1 SNHLY and CDR2 FYNNEI. The CDR3 is 10 residues long. Trimming stripped 7 bases from V and 13 bases from J, with 12 bases between. CDR3 nucleotide sequence: TGTGCCAGCACGGGACTTAATGAGTATTTT. It is translated as CASTGLNEYF. The whole variable domain, filled in from reference TRBV2 and TRBJ2-3, reads EPEVTQTPSHQVTQMGQEVILRCVPISNHLYFYWYRQILGQKVEFLVSFYNNEISEKSEIFDDQFSVERPDGSNFTLKIRSTKLEDSAMYFCASTGLNEYFGPGTRLTVL.

The chain uses TRBV10-3 and TRBJ1-1; maybe TRBD1 (6 bases). Germline V gene sequence: CDR1 ENHRY, CDR2 SYGVKD. This CDR3 is 13 amino acids long. The CDR3 reads CAGGGPSNTEAFF. In nucleotides, the CDR3 is TGTGCTGGGGGGGGGCCATCGAACACTGAAGCTTTCTTT.

This chain connects TRBV6-6 to TRBJ2-1; TRBD1 is a possible D gene (6 bases). The CDR3 is 14 amino acids. Germline values: CDR1 MNHNY, CDR2 SVGAGI (reference sequence). Between the trimmed V and J ends, which lost 0 bases and 6 bases, there was a span of 9 bases. CDR3 amino acids: CASSYSKQGNEQFF. CDR3 nucleotides: TGTGCCAGCAGTTACTCGAAACAGGGCAATGAGCAGTTCTTC.

This chain joins TRBV4-2 and TRBJ2-7; D gene ambiguous. V was cut by 1 base and J by 0 bases, with 7 bases left in between. Germline assignment: CDR1 LGHNA and CDR2 YNFKEQ. The CDR3 runs 14 residues. The DNA of the CDR3 is TGTGCCAGCAGCCAAGTTGACGGCTCCTACGAGCAGTACTTC. Protein product: CASSQVDGSYEQYF.

The rearrangement uses TRBV4-3 and TRBJ1-2; possibly TRBD1 for D (5 bases). Trimming took off 1 base at V and 2 bases at J, with 17 bases between the two ends. Germline loops: CDR1 LGHNA, CDR2 YSLEER. CDR3 length: 17 residues. The CDR3 nucleotides read TGCGCCAGCAGCCAAGCCCTTTTCTTGGGGGAGAACTATGGCTACACCTTC. Residues: CASSQALFLGENYGYTF.

J is TRBJ2-5 and V is TRBV11-2; 8 bases are a match to TRBD1. The DNA end lines up better with TRBJ2-7; the J call may be wrong. The CDR3 covers 15 residues. Germline loops: CDR1 SGHAT, CDR2 FQNNGV. The CDR3 nucleotides are TGTGCCAGCAGCTTAGAGGACAGGGTCACCTACGAGCAGTACTTC. This gives the protein CASSLEDRVTYEQYF.

The chain is built from TRBV9 and TRBJ2-3, with 9 bases matching TRBD2. Germline assignment: CDR1 SGDLS and CDR2 YYNGEE. The CDR3 consists of 16 residues. J gave up 0 bases and V 6 bases, and 8 bases lay outside the gene matches. CDR3 region: CASIPTSGSSTDTQYF. The CDR3 nucleotides read TGTGCCAGCATCCCAACTAGCGGGTCTAGCACAGATACGCAGTATTTT.

The genes are TRBV9 and TRBJ2-5, with D perhaps matching TRBD2 (6 bases). From germline, CDR1 is SGDLS and CDR2 YYNGEE. The germline V and J ends were trimmed by 4 bases and 4 bases, with 17 bases remaining between them. This CDR3 spans 15 amino acids. CDR3 region: CASSPHSYGGETQYF. For the CDR3, the DNA is TGTGCCAGCAGCCCCCACTCCTACGGGGGAGAGACCCAGTACTTC.

The chain uses TRBV20-1 and TRBJ2-5, with unresolved D. This CDR3 has 10 residues. CDR1 is DFQATT, CDR2 SNEGSKA, per germline (reference sequence). V was shortened by 3 bases and J by 5 bases, with 4 bases between the two germline ends. CDR3 region: CSARDETQYF. The CDR3 DNA follows: TGCAGTGCTAGGGACGAGACCCAGTACTTC.

The chain is built from TRBV6-5 and TRBJ2-7, with 7 bases fitting TRBD1. Germline values: CDR1 MNHEY, CDR2 SVGAGI. CDR3 length: 14 amino acids. With 2 bases clipped from V and 4 bases from J, the junction kept 5 bases outside the gene matches. The CDR3 DNA sequence: TGTGCCAGCAGTTACGGGACAGCATTGTACGAGCAGTACTTC. Translation gives CASSYGTALYEQYF.

The V call is TRBV4-1, the J call TRBJ2-1, with 8 bases aligning to TRBD2. The CDR3 consists of 15 residues. The germline V gene encodes CDR1 MGHRA and CDR2 YSYEKL. V lost 0 bases, J lost 6 bases, and 4 bases stayed unmatched. The CDR3: CASSQDGGGSNEQFF. In nucleotides, the CDR3 is TGCGCCAGCAGCCAAGACGGCGGGGGGAGCAATGAGCAGTTCTTC.

V gene TRBV11-2 combines with J gene TRBJ2-5; 13 bases are shared with TRBD2. The J call could be wrong; TRBJ2-7 is a better fit for the DNA end. This CDR3 is built from 15 residues. Germline CDR1 SGHAT, CDR2 FQNNGV. CDR3 sequence reads: CASSYGLAGAYEQYF. The CDR3 DNA is TGTGCCAGCAGCTACGGACTAGCGGGGGCCTACGAGCAGTACTTC.

This clone was picked up one time. V usage is TRBV4-1 and J usage is TRBJ2-2, with TRBD2 matching over 8 bases. V shed 4 bases, J shed 4 bases, and the junction held 8 bases outside the gene matches. Per the germline V gene, CDR1 is MGHRA and CDR2 is YSYEKL. The CDR3 consists of 16 residues. CDR3 bases: TGCGCCAGCAGCCCCGGCGGGGGGCCGATCACCGGGGAGCTGTTTTTT. It codes for CASSPGGGPITGELFF.

The rearrangement uses TRBV6-1 and TRBJ2-7, with D unresolved. The CDR3 has 14 residues. Trimming shortened V by 1 base and J by 4 bases, and 11 bases separated the two germline ends. Germline loops: CDR1 MNHNS, CDR2 SASEGT. In DNA, the CDR3 is TGTGCCAGCAGTGAAGTATGGCTCCGGTACGAGCAGTACTTC. Amino acid sequence: CASSEVWLRYEQYF.

This chain joins TRBV10-3 and TRBJ2-3, with 8 bases fitting TRBD2. Germline V gives CDR1 ENHRY, CDR2 SYGVKD. The CDR3 is 13 amino acids. Unmatched junction bases numbered 5, after V lost 8 bases and J lost 4 bases. CDR3 coding DNA: TGTGCCATCCCCGGGAGGGGCTCAGATACGCAGTATTTT. This gives the protein CAIPGRGSDTQYF.

In DNA form, the CDR3 reads TGCAGCGTTGAAGCGGGTAACAGCAATGAGCAGTTCTTC. It codes for CSVEAGNSNEQFF. The chain joins TRBV29-1 to TRBJ2-1; D is ambiguous. V dropped 1 base and J dropped 6 bases, with 10 bases sitting between them. The CDR3 covers 13 residues. The V gene's germline CDR1 is SQVTM and CDR2 ANQGSEA.